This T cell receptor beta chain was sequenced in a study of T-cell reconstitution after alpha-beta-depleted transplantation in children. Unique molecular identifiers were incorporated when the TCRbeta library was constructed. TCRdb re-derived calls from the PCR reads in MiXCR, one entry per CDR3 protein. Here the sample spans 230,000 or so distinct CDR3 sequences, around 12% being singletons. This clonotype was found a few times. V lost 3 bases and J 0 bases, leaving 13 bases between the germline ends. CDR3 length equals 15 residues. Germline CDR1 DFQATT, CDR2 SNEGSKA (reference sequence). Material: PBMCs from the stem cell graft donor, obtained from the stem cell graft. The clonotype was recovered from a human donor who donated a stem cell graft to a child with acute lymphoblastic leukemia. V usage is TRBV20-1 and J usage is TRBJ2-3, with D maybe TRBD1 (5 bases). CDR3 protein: CSARGLRVSTDTQYF. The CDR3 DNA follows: TGCAGTGCTAGGGGTCTCAGGGTCAGCACAGATACGCAGTATTTT.